The 27 T cell receptor beta chains presented below share a single source sample, sequenced in a study of blood T cell repertoires in COVID-19. Data came from immunoSEQ multiplex PCR; TCRdb stores just in-frame clones and leaves some out. The sample records about 42,000 clones, about 80% being singletons. The sequenced sample consisted of peripheral blood. These TCRs come from a man aged 70 or older with active or convalescent COVID-19.

On this clone: In the same sample, other DNA sequences code for this CDR3. The V and J genes are TRBV20-1 and TRBJ1-4; D ambiguous. The CDR3 is made up of 11 amino acids. V was clipped by 3 bases and J by 8 bases, with 7 bases between them. Germline-derived CDR1 and CDR2 are DFQATT and SNEGSKA (reference sequence). CDR3 region: CSARVREKLFF. The CDR3 DNA reads TGCAGTGCTAGGGTGAGAGAAAAACTGTTTTTT.

V gene TRBV7-3 combines with J gene TRBJ1-1, with 7 bases identical to TRBD1. The trim removed 0 bases at V and 5 bases at J, leaving 6 bases unmatched. The germline V gene encodes CDR1 SGHTA and CDR2 FQGTGA. The CDR3 sequence is 15 residues long. CDR3 sequence: CASSLTGDRNTEAFF. In DNA, the CDR3 is TGTGCCAGCAGCTTAACAGGGGACAGAAATACTGAAGCTTTCTTT.

This sequence joins TRBV28 and TRBJ2-5, with TRBD1 as a possible D gene (6 bases). Germline CDR1 and CDR2: MDHEN and SYDVKM. This CDR3 is built from 14 residues. V was clipped by 8 bases and J by 0 bases, with 13 bases between them. The CDR3 is CASRSGTYQETQYF. The CDR3 region has the DNA TGTGCCAGCCGCTCCGGGACATACCAAGAGACCCAGTACTTC.

V and J are TRBV30 and TRBJ2-5, with D unresolved. Germline V gene data show CDR1 as GTSNPN and CDR2 as SVGIG (reference sequence). This CDR3 has 13 residues. V lost 8 bases, J lost 2 bases, and 15 bases lay in between. The CDR3 DNA reads as TGTGCCATCCGACCCAAGCGACAAGAGACCCAGTACTTC. It translates to CAIRPKRQETQYF.

This chain uses TRBV28 with TRBJ2-7; 11 nucleotides agree with TRBD2. V shed 4 bases, J shed 4 bases, and the junction held 9 bases outside the gene matches. This CDR3 spans 16 amino acids. CDR1 and CDR2 (germline): MDHEN, SYDVKM. CDR3 DNA sequence: TGTGCCAGCAGTTCTAAAACTAGCGGGGGCTCATACGAGCAGTACTTC. Its translation is CASSSKTSGGSYEQYF.

The rearrangement joins TRBV29-1 to TRBJ1-1; 7 bases map to TRBD1. V lost 5 bases to trimming and J lost 7 bases; unmatched junction nucleotides: 4. This CDR3 spans 11 amino acids. Per the germline V gene, CDR1 is SQVTM and CDR2 is ANQGSEA. The CDR3: CSVQQGLEAFF. The DNA for the CDR3 is TGCAGCGTTCAACAGGGGCTTGAAGCTTTCTTT.

The chain couples TRBV5-1 to TRBJ2-3; the match to TRBD1 covers 8 bases. This CDR3 is 14 amino acids long. Per the germline V gene, CDR1 is SGHRS and CDR2 is YFSETQ. With 5 bases clipped from V and 3 bases from J, the junction kept 5 bases outside the gene matches. DNA for the CDR3: TGCGCCAGCAGGTCAGGGGGCTTTACAGATACGCAGTATTTT. Its translation: CASRSGGFTDTQYF.

The rearrangement uses TRBV19 and TRBJ1-5; D gene uncertain. The CDR3 has 13 amino acids. V was pared by 1 base and J by 4 bases, with 5 bases between. CDR1 and CDR2 (germline): LNHDA, SQIVND (reference sequence). CDR3 sequence: CASSIGENQPQHF. Here the CDR3 DNA reads TGTGCCAGTAGTATAGGAGAGAATCAGCCCCAGCATTTT.

This clone came up a few times. The genes are TRBV25-1 and TRBJ2-7; D may be TRBD1 (5 bases). The CDR3 runs to 15 residues. Between the trimmed V and J ends, which lost 3 bases and 0 bases, there was a span of 12 bases. Germline V lookup: CDR1 MGHDK, CDR2 SYGVNS. The CDR3 bases are TGTGCCAGCAGTGAGGGGCAGACCGGCTCCTACGAGCAGTACTTC. Translation: CASSEGQTGSYEQYF.

The V and J genes are TRBV2 and TRBJ1-6; TRBD1 matches at 7 bases. The CDR3 is 14 amino acids. The V and J ends lost 10 bases and 3 bases, in that order; junction bases with no gene match: 6. CDR1 and CDR2 from the germline V gene are SNHLY and FYNNEI. For the CDR3, the DNA is TGTGCCACCAAGGGGGCATACTATAATTCACCCCTCCACTTT. Translated: CATKGAYYNSPLHF.

The chain combines TRBV28 with TRBJ2-5, with 13 bases aligning to TRBD2. CDR1 and CDR2 from the germline V gene are MDHEN and SYDVKM. The CDR3 covers 15 residues. With V trimmed by 6 bases and J by 7 bases, 8 bases remained unmatched. CDR3 in amino acids: CASRRTSGGLGTQYF. In DNA, the CDR3 is TGTGCCAGCAGACGGACTAGCGGGGGCCTGGGGACCCAGTACTTC.

The chain joins TRBV3-1 (or the pseudogene TRBV3-2) to TRBJ1-4; TRBD1 matches 7 bases. There are 15 residues in the CDR3. The V gene's germline CDR1 is LGHDT and CDR2 YNNKEL (reference sequence). V lost 4 bases to trimming and J lost 8 bases; unmatched junction nucleotides: 10. The CDR3 coding sequence is TGTGCCAGCAGCCGCGGAACAGGGGCAGGGGAAAAACTGTTTTTT. Translated, it gives CASSRGTGAGEKLFF.

This clone was counted once. This specimen includes other DNA sequences encoding the same CDR3. The rearrangement links TRBV18 to TRBJ2-3, with D unresolved. V was cut by 3 bases and J by 6 bases, with 4 bases left in between. Germline assignment: CDR1 KGHSH and CDR2 LQKENI. The CDR3 is 11 amino acids. The CDR3 DNA is TGTGCCAGCTCACCCCAGGATACGCAGTATTTT. Translation: CASSPQDTQYF. The full variable domain, in which reference TRBV18 and TRBJ2-3 provide the parts outside the CDR3, is NAGVMQNPRHLVRRRGQEARLRCSPMKGHSHVYWYRQLPEEGLKFMVYLQKENIIDESGMPKERFSAEFPKEGPSILRIQQVVRGDSAAYFCASSPQDTQYFGPGTRLTVL.

The V call is TRBV7-5, the J call TRBJ1-6; the listed D gene, TRBD1, was not tested against the DNA. TRBV7-5 is deemed a pseudogene. The CDR3 consists of 15 residues. CDR3 bases: TGTGTCAGAAGCCCAAGACAGGGTTCCAATTCACCCCTCCACTTT. Protein sequence: CVRSPRQGSNSPLHF.

This chain uses TRBV27 with TRBJ2-1; TRBD2 matches 9 bases. Germline-derived CDR1 and CDR2 are MNHEY and SMNVEV (reference sequence). The CDR3 length is 15 residues. V lost 4 bases and J lost 3; bases outside the gene matches: 4. CDR3 amino acids: CASSYPSGDYNEQFF. The CDR3 DNA reads as TGTGCCAGCAGTTATCCTAGCGGGGACTACAATGAGCAGTTCTTC.

CDR3 coding DNA: TGTGCCAGCAGCGAAGGACAGGGCACGAGCTACACCTTC. This codes for CASSEGQGTSYTF. The chain employs TRBV6-2 or TRBV6-3 and TRBJ1-2, with 8 nucleotides matching TRBD1. Germline-derived CDR1 and CDR2 are MNHEY and SVGEGT. The CDR3 length is 13 residues. V was pared by 6 bases and J by 9 bases, with 9 bases of the junction left unmatched.

The rearrangement joins TRBV2 to TRBJ1-1; D is ambiguous. From germline, CDR1 is SNHLY and CDR2 FYNNEI. The CDR3 extends over 12 amino acids. Trimming left V 8 bases short and J 3 bases short, with 10 bases between. DNA of the CDR3: TGTGCCAGCGGGCTCAAATACACTGAAGCTTTCTTT. It is translated as CASGLKYTEAFF. The whole variable domain, remainder taken from reference TRBV2 and TRBJ1-1, is EPEVTQTPSHQVTQMGQEVILRCVPISNHLYFYWYRQILGQKVEFLVSFYNNEISEKSEIFDDQFSVERPDGSNFTLKIRSTKLEDSAMYFCASGLKYTEAFFGQGTRLTVV.

V usage is TRBV28 and J usage is TRBJ2-1, with TRBD1 matching over 9 bases. The CDR3 has 16 amino acids. Germline lookup yields CDR1 MDHEN and CDR2 SYDVKM. Unmatched junction bases numbered 13, after V lost 6 bases and J lost 7 bases. CDR3 residues: CASSPHTGGGRNEQFF. Written as DNA, the CDR3 is TGTGCCAGCAGCCCACATACAGGGGGCGGCAGAAATGAGCAGTTCTTC.

This CDR3 is CAWRHSEGNYGYTF. CDR3 DNA sequence: TGTGCCTGGAGGCATAGTGAGGGTAACTATGGCTACACCTTC. The chain employs TRBV30 and TRBJ1-2, with D unresolved. The V gene lost 3 bases and the J gene lost 1 base, with 12 bases spanning the gap. The CDR3 is 14 residues long. Germline V lookup: CDR1 GTSNPN, CDR2 SVGIG (reference sequence).

V and J are TRBV11-2 and TRBJ1-6; 9 nucleotides line up with TRBD1. With 5 bases clipped from V and 9 bases from J, the junction kept 8 bases outside the gene matches. The length of the CDR3 is 15 residues. CDR1 and CDR2 from the germline V gene are SGHAT and FQNNGV. CDR3 amino acids: CASSGGTGLFSPLHF. DNA for the CDR3: TGTGCCAGCAGCGGCGGGACAGGGTTGTTTTCACCCCTCCACTTT.

Written as DNA, the CDR3 is TGTGCCAGCGCTCGGGACATAAGCTCCTACGAGCAGTACTTC. As protein: CASARDISSYEQYF. The chain carries TRBV19 and TRBJ2-7; TRBD1 might be the D (6 bases). The CDR3 contains 14 residues. Trimming removed 9 bases at V and 0 bases at J, with 15 bases between. Germline-derived CDR1 and CDR2 are LNHDA and SQIVND (reference sequence). The whole variable domain, remainder taken from reference TRBV19 and TRBJ2-7, is DGGITQSPKYLFRKEGQNVTLSCEQNLNHDAMYWYRQDPGQGLRLIYYSQIVNDFQKGDIAEGYSVSREKKESFPLTVTSAQKNPTAFYLCASARDISSYEQYFGPGTRLTVT.

The chain has TRBV18 and TRBJ2-7; TRBD1 aligns across 9 bases. The CDR3 runs to 16 residues. Looked up from germline, CDR1 is KGHSH and CDR2 is LQKENI. Germline trimming cut 5 bases from V and 0 bases from J; bases unmatched to any gene: 8. CDR3 nucleotide sequence: TGTGCCAGCTCATCGGGGGCGGGACAGGGCTCCTACGAGCAGTACTTC. This sequence encodes CASSSGAGQGSYEQYF. The full variable domain, its missing parts supplied by reference TRBV18 and TRBJ2-7, is NAGVMQNPRHLVRRRGQEARLRCSPMKGHSHVYWYRQLPEEGLKFMVYLQKENIIDESGMPKERFSAEFPKEGPSILRIQQVVRGDSAAYFCASSSGAGQGSYEQYFGPGTRLTVT.

The chain carries TRBV12-3 or TRBV12-4 and TRBJ1-2; D not resolved. The CDR3 has 12 amino acids. V was trimmed by 5 bases and J by 1 base, leaving 5 bases between them. CDR3 sequence reads: CASSNSNYGYTF. The CDR3 DNA follows: TGTGCCAGCAGTAACAGTAACTATGGCTACACCTTC.

This rearrangement joins TRBV28 to TRBJ1-2; 7 bases match TRBD1. The CDR3 length is 12 residues. Trimming at V came to 5 bases and at J to 5 bases, leaving 2 bases not matched to a gene. From germline, CDR1 is MDHEN and CDR2 SYDVKM. CDR3 region: CASSTTGYGYTF. DNA of the CDR3: TGTGCCAGCAGTACGACAGGGTATGGCTACACCTTC.

The rearrangement uses TRBV2 and TRBJ1-3; 10 bases line up with TRBD1. The CDR3 contains 14 residues. V dropped 5 bases and J dropped 7; count of bases not matched to a gene: 5. Germline V lookup: CDR1 SNHLY, CDR2 FYNNEI. CDR3 bases: TGTGCCAGCAGTCCTAGGACAGGGGGGAACACCATATATTTT. It is translated as CASSPRTGGNTIYF.

With regard to this clone: A read error may produce the germline difference seen at one junction end. Within the sample, other DNA sequences also encode this same CDR3. The genes are TRBV30 and TRBJ2-1; TRBD2 matches at 9 bases. Germline lookup yields CDR1 GTSNPN and CDR2 SVGIG (reference sequence). The CDR3 runs 13 residues. The CDR3 DNA reads TGTGCCTGGAGTAGCGGGGGGCGAGATGAGCAATTCTTC. This sequence encodes CAWSSGGRDEQFF.

The chain has TRBV3-1 (or the pseudogene TRBV3-2) and TRBJ2-3; 9 bases fit TRBD1. Per the germline V gene, CDR1 is LGHDT and CDR2 is YNNKEL (reference sequence). The CDR3 is 15 residues long. V shed 3 bases and J 4 bases; nucleotides not matched to a gene: 5. The CDR3 DNA reads as TGTGCCAGCAGCCAGTACGACAGGGGGGCAGATACGCAGTATTTT. Protein: CASSQYDRGADTQYF.